These T cell receptor beta chains were read from a single sample in a study of response to subunit inactivated influenza vaccine. TCRdb redid the calling of the RT-PCR reads with MiXCR, one entry per CDR3 protein. The profile shows roughly 710,000 distinct CDR3 sequences, around 13% of them singletons. Sequencing used PBMCs from blood, obtained 14 to 15 days before vaccination. These receptors all stem from a man in his forties or fifties who received an inactivated influenza vaccine. Both conserved end residues are part of each CDR3. The D gene is left open where the match is weak. Size is stated for part of the rows, as once, few or many counts, or as a class when the clone is expanded.

TRBV12-3/TRBV12-4	NA	TRBJ1-6	NA	TGTGCCAGCCGTTTGGGACTTGGCTCCTATAATTCACCCCTCCACTTT	CASRLGLGSYNSPLHF
TRBV29-1	few	TRBJ2-3	TRBD2	TGCAGCGTTGAAGCTAGCGGGAGGGCCAGAGATACGCAGTATTTT	CSVEASGRARDTQYF
TRBV7-2	many	TRBJ2-3	NA	TGTGCCAGCAGCTTATCAGCCGGGGGCGCAGATACGCAGTATTTT	CASSLSAGGADTQYF
TRBV11-2	many	TRBJ1-4	NA	TGTGCCAGCAGCTTTGGGTTAAGGGATGAAAAACTGTTTTTT	CASSFGLRDEKLFF
TRBV12-3/TRBV12-4	NA	TRBJ2-5	TRBD2	TGTGCCAGCAGTTTGGTACTAGCGGGAGAGACCCAGTACTTC	CASSLVLAGETQYF
TRBV29-1	few	TRBJ2-1	NA	TGCAGCGTTCCAGTAGTATCCGTGAATGAGCAGTTCTTC	CSVPVVSVNEQFF
TRBV5-1	few	TRBJ2-1	TRBD1	TGCGCCAGCAGCGTACAGGGGGTTTCCTTGAATGAGCAGTTCTTC	CASSVQGVSLNEQFF
TRBV9	few	TRBJ1-1	NA	TGTGCCAGCAGCGTAGCGGCTACGAACACTGAAGCTTTCTTT	CASSVAATNTEAFF
TRBV20-1	few	TRBJ1-1	NA	TGCAGTGCTAGAGACAGGCGAAAGTTGAACACTGAAGCTTTCTTT	CSARDRRKLNTEAFF
TRBV11-1	NA	TRBJ2-5	NA	TGTGCCAGCAGCTTTAGTCGGGCCGAAGAGACCCAGTACTTC	CASSFSRAEETQYF
TRBV29-1	NA	TRBJ2-5	NA	TGCAGCGTTGAAGTAGGGGGGCCCGAGACCCAGTACTTC	CSVEVGGPETQYF
TRBV7-6	NA	TRBJ2-3	TRBD1	TGTGCCAGCAGCCGTGGGACAGGCGCCGGCGATACGCAGTATTTT	CASSRGTGAGDTQYF
TRBV7-2	few	TRBJ2-4	TRBD2	TGTGCCAGCAGCCGACTAGCTCTGGCCAAAAACATTCAGTACTTC	CASSRLALAKNIQYF
TRBV11-2	few	TRBJ2-5	NA	TGTGCCAGCAGCTTACAACACCAAGAGACCCAGTACTTC	CASSLQHQETQYF
TRBV21-1	NA	TRBJ2-7	NA	TGTGCCATTCACCACAGGGGGCCCTACGAGCAGTACTTC	CAIHHRGPYEQYF
TRBV4-2	NA	TRBJ2-1	NA	TGTGCCAGCAGCCAAGAGGCGGATACCTACAATGAGCAGTTCTTC	CASSQEADTYNEQFF
TRBV9	NA	TRBJ2-7	NA	TGTGCCAGCAGCAAACCCCCAGGCAGACCCTCGAACGAGCAGTACTTC	CASSKPPGRPSNEQYF
TRBV9	NA	TRBJ2-3	NA	TGTGCCAGCAGCTCGAGCTTGGAGCGAGATACGCAGTATTTT	CASSSSLERDTQYF